The 23 T cell receptor beta chains below all came from one sample that was sequenced in a study of blood T cell repertoires in COVID-19. The assay was immunoSEQ multiplex PCR, and TCRdb's table has in-frame clones only and misses some. Seen here are over 200,000 clones, about 91% observed once, and the top ten hold under 1.5%. The sequenced material came from peripheral blood. Receptors were obtained from a man aged 30-40 years with acute or convalescent COVID-19.

J is TRBJ1-1 and V is TRBV15; D is uncertain. Per germline, CDR1 LNHNV and CDR2 YYDKDF (reference sequence). Trimming stripped 0 bases from V and 4 bases from J, with 9 bases between. The length of the CDR3 is 14 residues. The CDR3 bases are TGTGCCACCAGCAGAGATTTGGTTAGCACTGAAGCTTTCTTT. Protein: CATSRDLVSTEAFF.

The rearrangement links TRBV3-1 (or the pseudogene TRBV3-2) to TRBJ1-2; D remains unclear. Germline assignment: CDR1 LGHDT and CDR2 YNNKEL (reference sequence). V shed 6 bases and J shed 2 bases, with 16 bases lying between them. The CDR3 loop spans 15 amino acids. The CDR3 region is CASSPLGEGNYGYTF. The DNA for the CDR3 is TGTGCCAGCAGTCCCTTGGGAGAAGGAAACTATGGCTACACCTTC.

V gene TRBV15 combines with J gene TRBJ1-2; no reliable D call. V lost 0 bases and J lost 6, with 14 bases in between. The CDR3 has 15 amino acids. Germline V gene data show CDR1 as LNHNV and CDR2 as YYDKDF (reference sequence). The DNA for the CDR3 is TGTGCCACCAGCAGAGATCTCGTGCGGAGCGATGGCTACACCTTC. It codes for CATSRDLVRSDGYTF.

The rearrangement joins TRBV18 to TRBJ2-1, with TRBD1 matching 10 bases. The CDR3 length is 18 residues. Germline assignment: CDR1 KGHSH and CDR2 LQKENI. J gave up 0 bases and V 2 bases, and 7 bases lay outside the gene matches. The CDR3 spells CASSPVIWTGGSYNEQFF. CDR3 coding DNA: TGTGCCAGCTCACCAGTCATTTGGACAGGGGGCTCCTACAATGAGCAGTTCTTC.

J is TRBJ2-1 and V is TRBV7-9, with D possibly being TRBD1 (7 bases). This CDR3 is 16 amino acids long. Germline loops: CDR1 SEHNR, CDR2 FQNEAQ (reference sequence). Trimming removed 5 bases at V and 6 bases at J, with 20 bases between. CDR3 sequence: CASSPRAGGLGNEQFF. Written as DNA, the CDR3 is TGTGCCAGCAGCCCCCGGGCAGGGGGGCTTGGCAATGAGCAGTTCTTC.

The chain couples TRBV9 to TRBJ1-1, with TRBD1 identical over 10 bases. Germline values: CDR1 SGDLS, CDR2 YYNGEE. The CDR3 length is 15 residues. V dropped 2 bases and J dropped 2; count of bases not matched to a gene: 3. Here the CDR3 DNA reads TGTGCCAGCAGCGTGACAGGGGGCATTAACACTGAAGCTTTCTTT. Residues: CASSVTGGINTEAFF. Using reference TRBV9 and TRBJ1-1 for the parts outside the CDR3, the full variable domain is DSGVTQTPKHLITATGQRVTLRCSPRSGDLSVYWYQQSLDQGLQFLIQYYNGEERAKGNILERFSAQQFPDLHSELNLSSLELGDSALYFCASSVTGGINTEAFFGQGTRLTVV.

This clone was seen only a few times. The chain carries TRBV4-1 and TRBJ2-2, with D possibly matching TRBD1 (5 bases). This CDR3 has 13 amino acids. Germline-derived CDR1 and CDR2 are MGHRA and YSYEKL. V lost 4 bases to trimming and J lost 7 bases, with 10 bases between them. The CDR3 loop is CASSLQVIGELFF. The DNA of the CDR3 is TGCGCCAGCAGCCTACAGGTTATCGGGGAGCTGTTTTTT.

The CDR3 region is CASSLFDRVTETQYF. The CDR3 bases are TGTGCCAGCAGCCTCTTCGACAGGGTAACGGAGACCCAGTACTTC. The V gene is TRBV7-8, the J gene TRBJ2-5; 7 bases agree with TRBD1. In germline, CDR1 is SGHVS, CDR2 FQNEAQ. This CDR3 region has 15 residues. Losses at the gene ends were 5 bases for V and 5 bases for J; bases not matched to a gene: 11.

The chain links TRBV7-3 to TRBJ2-3; 9 bases are shared with TRBD2. With 0 bases clipped from V and 4 bases from J, the junction kept 5 bases outside the gene matches. In germline, CDR1 is SGHTA, CDR2 FQGTGA. The CDR3 totals 16 residues. The CDR3 loop reads CASSLTGGGAPDTQYF. Written as DNA, the CDR3 is TGTGCCAGCAGCTTAACGGGCGGGGGGGCCCCAGATACGCAGTATTTT.

This chain connects TRBV10-3 to TRBJ2-7; TRBD2 aligns across 7 bases. V gave up 4 bases and J gave up 7 bases; unmatched junction bases: 16. Germline CDR1 and CDR2: ENHRY and SYGVKD. CDR3 length: 16 residues. CDR3 sequence reads: CAISATSVYQTVEQYF. In DNA form, the CDR3 reads TGTGCCATCAGTGCAACTAGCGTATACCAGACTGTGGAGCAGTACTTC.

This chain uses TRBV6-6 with TRBJ2-2, with 9 bases aligning to TRBD2. CDR3 length: 15 amino acids. Germline V lookup: CDR1 MNHNY, CDR2 SVGAGI (reference sequence). The V and J ends lost 8 bases and 2 bases, in that order; junction bases with no gene match: 6. CDR3 nucleotides: TGTGCCAGCTGCCTAGCGGGGATTAACACCGGGGAGCTGTTTTTT. Its protein product is CASCLAGINTGELFF.

The chain combines TRBV19 with TRBJ2-2, with 16 bases fitting TRBD2. V dropped 7 bases and J dropped 9; count of bases not matched to a gene: 8. The CDR3 totals 16 residues. CDR1 LNHDA and CDR2 SQIVND come from the germline V gene (reference sequence). CDR3 bases: TGTGCCAGTACCCCGGGACTAGCGGGAGGGCTGTGGGAGCTGTTTTTT. This gives the protein CASTPGLAGGLWELFF. The whole variable domain, remainder taken from reference TRBV19 and TRBJ2-2, is DGGITQSPKYLFRKEGQNVTLSCEQNLNHDAMYWYRQDPGQGLRLIYYSQIVNDFQKGDIAEGYSVSREKKESFPLTVTSAQKNPTAFYLCASTPGLAGGLWELFFGEGSRLTVL.

V is TRBV28 and J is TRBJ2-3, with 8 bases lining up with TRBD1. Germline lookup yields CDR1 MDHEN and CDR2 SYDVKM. The CDR3 totals 13 residues. Unmatched junction bases numbered 6, after V lost 11 bases and J lost 2 bases. DNA of the CDR3: TGTGCCTCGGGGACAGGCCTCACAGATACGCAGTATTTT. It specifies CASGTGLTDTQYF.

The CDR3 sequence: CASSQEIAGAYEQYF. CDR3 sequence (DNA): TGCGCCAGCAGCCAGGAGATAGCGGGAGCCTACGAGCAGTACTTC. This chain links TRBV4-1 with TRBJ2-7; 9 bases match TRBD2. With V trimmed by 3 bases and J by 2 bases, 5 bases remained unmatched. Germline V gene lookup returns CDR1 MGHRA and CDR2 YSYEKL. There are 15 residues in the CDR3.

The rearrangement joins TRBV2 to TRBJ1-4; maybe TRBD1 (6 bases). CDR1 is SNHLY and CDR2 is FYNNEI in the germline V gene. The CDR3 has 13 residues. Trimming shortened V by 6 bases and J by 7 bases, and 12 bases separated the two germline ends. The CDR3 region has the DNA TGTGCCAGCAGACAGGGTAGGAGTGAAAAACTGTTTTTT. It yields the protein CASRQGRSEKLFF.

This sequence joins TRBV9 and TRBJ2-5, with 8 bases matching TRBD2. The germline V gene has CDR1 SGDLS and CDR2 YYNGEE. With 2 bases clipped from V and 4 bases from J, the junction kept 4 bases outside the gene matches. The CDR3 runs 14 residues. In DNA, the CDR3 is TGTGCCAGCAGCGTCCCCAGCGGGGGAGAGACCCAGTACTTC. Protein sequence: CASSVPSGGETQYF.

This chain links TRBV18 with TRBJ2-1, with 8 bases identical to TRBD1. The CDR3 length is 15 residues. Trimming removed 3 bases from V and 8 bases from J; junction bases left unmatched: 9. Germline CDR1 reads KGHSH; CDR2 reads LQKENI. CDR3 sequence: CASSPTLDRGHEQFF. The CDR3 DNA is TGTGCCAGCTCACCCACACTAGACAGGGGCCATGAGCAGTTCTTC. The variable domain in full, completed from reference TRBV18 and TRBJ2-1, reads NAGVMQNPRHLVRRRGQEARLRCSPMKGHSHVYWYRQLPEEGLKFMVYLQKENIIDESGMPKERFSAEFPKEGPSILRIQQVVRGDSAAYFCASSPTLDRGHEQFFGPGTRLTVL.

The genes are TRBV19 and TRBJ1-1; unclear D gene. CDR3 length equals 13 residues. Per germline, CDR1 LNHDA and CDR2 SQIVND (reference sequence). V shed 4 bases and J shed 7 bases, with 13 bases lying between them. The CDR3 sequence is CASSNGEWSEAFF. As DNA, the CDR3 is TGTGCCAGTAGTAACGGGGAGTGGAGTGAAGCTTTCTTT.

The chain uses TRBV5-4 and TRBJ1-1, with a weak D call TRBD1 (6 bases). Trimming removed 0 bases from V and 1 base from J, with 7 bases in between. Looked up from germline, CDR1 is SGHNT and CDR2 is YYREEE (reference sequence). The CDR3 totals 14 residues. The CDR3 sequence: CASSLEQGNTEAFF. In DNA, the CDR3 is TGTGCCAGCAGCTTGGAACAGGGGAACACTGAAGCTTTCTTT.

The chain employs TRBV28 and TRBJ2-5, with D possibly TRBD2 on 6 matching bases. This CDR3 is 14 amino acids long. CDR1 is MDHEN and CDR2 is SYDVKM in the germline V gene. Trimming pared 6 bases from V and 6 bases from J, leaving 17 bases between. In DNA, the CDR3 is TGTGCCAGCAGGGGACTCTTAGCCATGAAGACCCAGTACTTC. Protein product: CASRGLLAMKTQYF.

J is TRBJ1-1 and V is TRBV6-5; a possible D gene is TRBD1 (6 bases). Germline lookup yields CDR1 MNHEY and CDR2 SVGAGI. The CDR3 consists of 15 residues. V shed 4 bases and J shed 8 bases, with 20 bases lying between them. The CDR3 here is CASSWRHEGEGEAFF. In DNA, the CDR3 is TGTGCCAGCAGTTGGAGACATGAGGGGGAAGGCGAAGCTTTCTTT.

There are a few counts of this clone. The chain couples TRBV25-1 to TRBJ1-3; D is uncertain. This CDR3 has 16 amino acids. The V end was cut by 5 bases, the J end by 0 bases, with 14 bases between. CDR1 is MGHDK, CDR2 SYGVNS, per germline. CDR3 loop: CASSFGWAFSGNTIYF. The CDR3 bases are TGTGCCAGCAGTTTTGGTTGGGCTTTCTCTGGAAACACCATATATTTT.

This chain links TRBV11-2 with TRBJ2-6; a possible D gene is TRBD2 (6 bases). The germline CDR1 and CDR2 sequences are SGHAT and FQNNGV. The CDR3 is made up of 16 amino acids. The V gene lost 5 bases and the J gene lost 4 bases, with 15 bases spanning the gap. DNA for the CDR3: TGTGCCAGCAGCCCACAGCGGGCGGCGGGGGCCAACGTCCTGACTTTC. It encodes CASSPQRAAGANVLTF.